The rows below give T cell receptor beta chains drawn from one sample of a study of T cells in Graves' hyperthyroidism and ophthalmopathy. TCRdb independently ran MiXCR on the multiplex PCR reads; one entry per CDR3 protein. The table shows hundreds of thousands of distinct CDR3 sequences, with roughly 45% occurring only once. The source material was peripheral blood or thyroid tissue (not recorded which). These receptors were obtained from an adult man with Graves' disease, either hyperthyroidism or ophthalmopathy (not recorded which). The CDR3 runs from the conserved cysteine through the conserved F or W. The order of the fields is clone size, J gene, D gene, V gene, CDR3 length, CDR3 DNA, CDR3 protein. The D gene is left open where the match is weak. Part of the rows lack a size; the others show once, few, many or a class for expanded clones.

many,TRBJ2-7,-,TRBV20-1,12,TGCAGTGCTAGAGATGCGACCTACGAGCAGTACTTC,CSARDATYEQYF
few,TRBJ2-7,-,TRBV10-3,15,TGTGCCAGCAGGCACTCCACAGGGAATTCCTACGAGCAGTACTTC,CASRHSTGNSYEQYF
few,TRBJ1-1,-,TRBV11-2,15,TGTGCCAGCAGCGAAACTATCAGGGGGAACACTGAAGCTTTCTTT,CASSETIRGNTEAFF
-,TRBJ1-6,-,TRBV9,16,TGTGCCAGCAGCGTAGAGGCAGGGACCAATAATTCACCCCTCCACTTT,CASSVEAGTNNSPLHF
-,TRBJ1-2,TRBD1,TRBV10-3,13,TGTGCCATCAGTGGCGGGACAGGGGAAATCTACACCTTC,CAISGGTGEIYTF
-,TRBJ2-7,TRBD2,TRBV7-9,21,TGTGCCAGCAGCCAAGACCCCGGTGGACTAGCGGGAGGGCCAAGCTCCTACGAGCAGTACTTC,CASSQDPGGLAGGPSSYEQYF
many,TRBJ1-2,-,TRBV2,14,TGTGCCAGCAGTGACGGGTTAGCTAACTATGGCTACACCTTC,CASSDGLANYGYTF
few,TRBJ1-4,TRBD1,TRBV19,15,TGTGCCAGTAAGGACAGGGGGACTGAAAATGAAAAACTGTTTTTT,CASKDRGTENEKLFF
few,TRBJ2-7,TRBD2,TRBV20-1,15,TGCAGTGCCCGACACCCTAGCGGAACAACCTACGAGCAGTACTTC,CSARHPSGTTYEQYF
few,TRBJ1-1,TRBD1,TRBV7-9,12,TGTGCCAGCAGCCGACGGGACAGTGAAGCTTTCTTT,CASSRRDSEAFF
-,TRBJ1-1,TRBD1,TRBV2,13,TGTGCCAGCAGCGTCGGCGGACAGGGGGGAGCTTTCTTT,CASSVGGQGGAFF
-,TRBJ1-5,-,TRBV10-3,13,TGTGCCATCAGTTCCGATAGCAATCAGCCCCAGCATTTT,CAISSDSNQPQHF
many,TRBJ1-1,-,TRBV7-6,13,TGTGCCAGCAGCAAGGGACAGAACACTGAAGCTTTCTTT,CASSKGQNTEAFF
few,TRBJ2-7,-,TRBV20-1,12,TGCAGTGCTAGTTTGGCCCCCTACGAGCAGTACTTC,CSASLAPYEQYF
-,TRBJ1-1,TRBD1,TRBV29-1,13,TGCAGCGTTGTAGGGGCAGGGGGCACTGAAGCTTTCTTT,CSVVGAGGTEAFF
-,TRBJ1-1,-,TRBV6-6,14,TGTGCCAGCAGTCACCTCGGGGGGCTAGCTGAAGCTTTCTTT,CASSHLGGLAEAFF
-,TRBJ1-4,-,TRBV12-3/TRBV12-4,15,TGTGCCAGCAGTTTCGCGAGGGACGCTAATGAAAAACTGTTTTTT,CASSFARDANEKLFF
-,TRBJ1-3,-,TRBV2,15,TGTGCCAGCAGACTAGGACAGATCTCTGGAAACACCATATATTTT,CASRLGQISGNTIYF
-,TRBJ1-2,TRBD1,TRBV2,16,TGTGCCAGCAGTGAAACTAAGGGACAGGGGCGCTATGGCTACACCTTC,CASSETKGQGRYGYTF
-,TRBJ2-5,TRBD2,TRBV7-8,15,TGTGCCAGCAGCTTAGTTGCGGGAGTTGGGGAGGCCCAGTACTTC,CASSLVAGVGEAQYF
-,TRBJ2-7,-,TRBV7-9,18,TGTGCCAGCAGCTTCACCTCCCGGACAGTGAACAGCTCCTACGAGCAGTACTTC,CASSFTSRTVNSSYEQYF
-,TRBJ2-3,TRBD1,TRBV15,17,TGTGCCACCAGCAGAGGCATCGTTCAGGGGGCATCGGATACGCAGTATTTT,CATSRGIVQGASDTQYF
-,TRBJ1-3,-,TRBV7-9,14,TGTGCCAGCACAGTAACAGGGTCTGGAAACACCATATATTTT,CASTVTGSGNTIYF
many,TRBJ1-5,TRBD1,TRBV7-9,14,TGTGCCAGCAGCGAGGGACAGGGTGGTCAGCCCCAGCATTTT,CASSEGQGGQPQHF
-,TRBJ2-7,-,TRBV12-5,12,TGTGCTAGTGGCCAAGCTTCGGGGAAGCAGTACTTC,CASGQASGKQYF
-,TRBJ1-1,-,TRBV6-6,14,TGTGCCAGCACCAACCCGGAGAGAGGCACTGAAGCTTTCTTT,CASTNPERGTEAFF
once,TRBJ1-4,TRBD1,TRBV29-1,13,TGCAGCGTTGGACAGGGTGGAGGTGAAAAACTGTTTTTT,CSVGQGGGEKLFF
many,TRBJ1-2,-,TRBV19,13,TGTGCCAGTAGTATAGACGGTAACTATGGCTACACCTTC,CASSIDGNYGYTF
-,TRBJ2-7,-,TRBV7-9,13,TGTGCCAGCAGCCACGGACCCAACTACGAGCAGTACTTC,CASSHGPNYEQYF
many,TRBJ2-5,TRBD2,TRBV7-9,14,TGTGCCAGCAGTCTACTAGCGGGAGCGGGGACCCAGTACTTC,CASSLLAGAGTQYF
once,TRBJ1-5,-,TRBV10-3,14,TGTGCCAGCAGTGAATCAGGGTATAATCAGCCCCAGCATTTT,CASSESGYNQPQHF
-,TRBJ1-5,-,TRBV20-1,14,TGCAGTGCAGCCGCAGGGATAAGCAATCAGCCCCAGCATTTT,CSAAAGISNQPQHF
-,TRBJ1-1,TRBD1,TRBV7-9,12,TGTGCCTCCAGGGGGAAGGGAACTGAAGCTTTCTTT,CASRGKGTEAFF
once,TRBJ2-7,-,TRBV7-9,14,TGCGCCAGCAGCCAAGATATGGGCAACTACGAGCAGTACTTC,CASSQDMGNYEQYF
-,TRBJ1-5,-,TRBV7-8,16,TGTGCCAGCAGCTCAAGTAGGACAGAGAGCAATCAGCCCCAGCATTTT,CASSSSRTESNQPQHF